The 26 T cell receptor beta chains below all came from one sample that was sequenced in a study of post-analysis software for immune sequencing data. Sequencing libraries made from TCR beta cDNA carried unique molecular identifiers. Each CDR3 protein is one row after TCRdb ran MiXCR on the PCR reads. The sample holds around 700,000 distinct CDR3 sequences, more than 50% seen once. General study results and limits: Five TRBV segments were significantly more frequent in patients than in controls. TRBV5-6, TRBV5-1 and TRBV20-1 were among these segments.

Their target antigens are unknown. Input material: blood. The receptors shown here come from a girl aged 2-10 years with multiple sclerosis.

In its sample, this clonotype was seen many times. V is TRBV12-3 or TRBV12-4 and J is TRBJ2-3, with 13 bases fitting TRBD2. The CDR3 loop spans 19 amino acids. V lost 3 bases and J lost 4; bases outside the gene matches: 13. In DNA form, the CDR3 reads TGTGCCAGCAGTTTCACATTACTAGCGGGAGGGCCGTCCGCAGATACGCAGTATTTT. Amino acid sequence: CASSFTLLAGGPSADTQYF.

The CDR3 bases are TGCAGTGCCCTGGACTCCGGGACAGGGAGAGATACGCAGTATTTT. Translating it yields CSALDSGTGRDTQYF. The rearrangement links TRBV20-1 to TRBJ2-3; 9 bases are shared with TRBD1. The V segment lost 6 bases and the J segment 5 bases; nucleotides outside the gene matches: 12. The germline V gene encodes CDR1 DFQATT and CDR2 SNEGSKA (reference sequence). The CDR3 sequence is 15 residues long.

This clonotype has a handful of counts. This sequence joins TRBV20-1 and TRBJ2-7, with no clear D. The length of the CDR3 is 12 residues. The germline V and J ends were trimmed by 3 bases and 0 bases, with 6 bases remaining between them. CDR1 is DFQATT, CDR2 SNEGSKA, per germline (reference sequence). The CDR3 is CSARTDSYEQYF. CDR3 bases: TGCAGTGCTAGGACCGACTCCTACGAGCAGTACTTC.

This chain joins TRBV25-1 and TRBJ2-3; D perhaps matches TRBD2 (6 bases). Germline CDR1 MGHDK, CDR2 SYGVNS. This CDR3 contains 14 residues. The ends were cut back, 3 bases at V and 6 bases at J, with 13 bases in the middle. CDR3 protein: CASSDLEGTDTQYF. The CDR3 bases are TGTGCCAGCAGTGATTTGGAGGGAACGGATACGCAGTATTTT. Filled out from reference TRBV25-1 and TRBJ2-3, the complete variable domain reads EADIYQTPRYLVIGTGKKITLECSQTMGHDKMYWYQQDPGMELHLIHYSYGVNSTEKGDLSSESTVSRIRTEHFPLTLESARPSHTSQYLCASSDLEGTDTQYFGPGTRLTVL.

The chain uses TRBV5-1 and TRBJ1-1; D not resolved. The CDR3 totals 14 residues. V was trimmed by 1 base and J by 1 base, leaving 8 bases between them. The germline V gene has CDR1 SGHRS and CDR2 YFSETQ. CDR3 protein: CASSLTETNTEAFF. In DNA, the CDR3 is TGCGCCAGCAGCTTGACGGAGACGAACACTGAAGCTTTCTTT.

The chain couples TRBV6-1 to TRBJ1-5, with D possibly TRBD1 on 5 matching bases. The CDR3 has 15 amino acids. Germline loops: CDR1 MNHNS, CDR2 SASEGT. The V end was cut by 0 bases, the J end by 7 bases, with 13 bases between. The CDR3 sequence: CASSEAGGTGQPQHF. The CDR3 nucleotides read TGTGCCAGCAGTGAAGCGGGGGGGACGGGGCAGCCCCAGCATTTT.

The table lists this clonotype with a count of one. Here the CDR3 DNA reads TGTGCCAGCAGGCGACTAGCGACTGGCACAGATACGCAGTATTTT. Translated, it gives CASRRLATGTDTQYF. The V call is TRBV12-3 or TRBV12-4, the J call TRBJ2-3; 8 bases map to TRBD2. V lost 6 bases, J lost 1 base, and 6 bases stayed unmatched. This CDR3 region has 15 residues.

As to this clonotype: Relative to the germline gene, one junction end is altered; a read error may explain this. This chain connects TRBV10-3 to TRBJ2-1, with 7 bases identical to TRBD2. Germline lookup yields CDR1 ENHRY and CDR2 SYGVKD. The CDR3 spans 12 residues. The CDR3 loop is CANSEEGGGLFF. CDR3 nucleotides: TGTGCCAACAGTGAGGAGGGCGGGGGATTGTTCTTC.

The chain has TRBV20-1 and TRBJ2-7; 8 bases match TRBD2. This CDR3 has 14 amino acids. CDR1 and CDR2 (germline): DFQATT, SNEGSKA (reference sequence). V lost 0 bases to trimming and J lost 9 bases; unmatched junction nucleotides: 10. CDR3 protein: CSARDRAGDYRQYF. Written as DNA, the CDR3 is TGCAGTGCTAGAGACAGAGCGGGAGACTATCGGCAGTACTTC.

The rearrangement links TRBV20-1 to TRBJ1-5; D might be TRBD1 (5 bases). This CDR3 has 15 residues. Germline CDR1 DFQATT, CDR2 SNEGSKA (reference sequence). Trimming pared 0 bases from V and 2 bases from J, leaving 11 bases between. This CDR3 reads CSAREGETGNQPQHF. The DNA for the CDR3 is TGCAGTGCTAGAGAGGGGGAAACGGGCAATCAGCCCCAGCATTTT.

The chain couples TRBV12-3 or TRBV12-4 to TRBJ2-7; 10 bases are a match to TRBD1. There are 15 residues in the CDR3. With 5 bases clipped from V and 2 bases from J, the junction kept 6 bases outside the gene matches. The chain's CDR3 is CASSRPDRGPYEQYF. DNA of the CDR3: TGTGCCAGCAGTCGCCCTGACAGGGGGCCCTACGAGCAGTACTTC.

This rearrangement joins TRBV5-1 to TRBJ1-1, with TRBD1 as a possible D gene (5 bases). The germline gives CDR1 SGHRS, CDR2 YFSETQ. This CDR3 has 15 amino acids. V lost 3 bases, J lost 0 bases, and 12 bases lay in between. The CDR3 DNA reads TGCGCCAGCAGCTGGTCGACGGACATGAACACTGAAGCTTTCTTT. It translates to CASSWSTDMNTEAFF.

The chain links TRBV20-1 to TRBJ1-2, with D perhaps TRBD1 (5 bases). Germline V gene sequence: CDR1 DFQATT, CDR2 SNEGSKA (reference sequence). The V gene lost 0 bases and the J gene lost 5 bases, with 28 bases spanning the gap. The CDR3 contains 19 residues. This CDR3 is CSAREGEGQSSPGPYGYTF. The CDR3 nucleotides read TGCAGTGCTAGAGAAGGGGAGGGGCAGAGCTCGCCAGGGCCGTATGGCTACACCTTC.

The CDR3 region is CASRPGVINQPQHF. CDR3 coding DNA: TGTGCCAGCAGGCCCGGGGTAATCAATCAGCCCCAGCATTTT. The V call is TRBV28, the J call TRBJ1-5; no firm D call. The CDR3 totals 14 residues. CDR1 and CDR2 from the germline V gene are MDHEN and SYDVKM. V was pared by 6 bases and J by 3 bases, with 12 bases between. Supplemented by reference TRBV28 and TRBJ1-5, the full variable domain reads DVKVTQSSRYLVKRTGEKVFLECVQDMDHENMFWYRQDPGLGLRLIYFSYDVKMKEKGDIPEGYSVSREKKERFSLILESASTNQTSMYLCASRPGVINQPQHFGDGTRLSIL.

CDR3 sequence (DNA): TGTGCCAGCAGTAGCCTGTGGACACCCTACGAGCAGTACTTC. Its translation: CASSSLWTPYEQYF. The rearrangement links TRBV12-3 or TRBV12-4 to TRBJ2-4, with a tentative D call TRBD1 (5 bases). The last part of the DNA fits TRBJ2-7 better; the J call may be wrong. This CDR3 spans 14 amino acids.

The V and J genes are TRBV7-2 and TRBJ2-3; 7 bases are a match to TRBD2. The ends lost 2 bases at V and 4 bases at J; junction bases unmatched: 6. Germline CDR1 reads SGHTA; CDR2 reads FQGNSA. This CDR3 is 15 amino acids long. CDR3 amino acids: CASSLQAGLADTQYF. The CDR3 DNA is TGTGCCAGCAGCTTACAAGCGGGGTTGGCAGATACGCAGTATTTT.

The chain couples TRBV4-1 to TRBJ2-1; D unclear. The end of the DNA is better explained by TRBJ2-7, so the J call may be wrong. CDR3 length: 17 residues. Per germline, CDR1 MGHRA and CDR2 YSYEKL. The CDR3 loop reads CASSQVGSGLKTYEQYF. The CDR3 nucleotides read TGCGCCAGCAGCCAAGTGGGGTCGGGTCTTAAAACCTACGAGCAGTACTTC.

This clonotype was picked up a small number of times. The chain couples TRBV6-6 to TRBJ1-1, with 7 bases identical to TRBD1. CDR1 and CDR2 from the germline V gene are MNHNY and SVGAGI (reference sequence). The CDR3 consists of 14 residues. V gave up 7 bases and J gave up 4 bases; unmatched junction bases: 9. CDR3 bases: TGTGCCAGCACCCAGACAGGGAGGCCCACTGAAGCTTTCTTT. Its translation is CASTQTGRPTEAFF.

The chain uses TRBV7-2 and TRBJ1-5; the D is unclear. The CDR3 contains 12 residues. The germline CDR1 and CDR2 sequences are SGHTA and FQGNSA. Trimming cost V 6 bases and J 3 bases, with 6 bases left between them. The CDR3 sequence is CASSWANQPQHF. Written as DNA, the CDR3 is TGTGCCAGCAGTTGGGCCAATCAGCCCCAGCATTTT.

This clonotype was counted a few times. V usage is TRBV2 and J usage is TRBJ2-1; D call uncertain. Trimming took 4 bases from V and 5 from J, leaving 3 bases between them. Germline assignment: CDR1 SNHLY and CDR2 FYNNEI. The CDR3 runs to 11 residues. For the CDR3, the DNA is TGTGCCAGCAGTGTCCACAATGAGCAGTTCTTC. Its translation is CASSVHNEQFF.

The chain has TRBV12-5 and TRBJ1-5; possibly TRBD1 for D (5 bases). The germline CDR1 and CDR2 sequences are LGHNT and FRNRAP. V was pared by 6 bases and J by 5 bases, with 17 bases between. The CDR3 extends over 15 amino acids. The CDR3 nucleotides are TGTGCTAGTGGGATCGCAGGGAACAGATATCAGCCCCAGCATTTT. Residues: CASGIAGNRYQPQHF.

The chain employs TRBV5-1 and TRBJ2-7; D ambiguous. CDR1 SGHRS and CDR2 YFSETQ come from the germline V gene. Trimming left V 6 bases short and J 0 bases short, with 16 bases between. The CDR3 sequence is 15 residues long. CDR3 sequence: CASNPRQVVSYEQYF. The CDR3, as DNA: TGCGCCAGCAATCCCCGCCAGGTAGTCTCCTACGAGCAGTACTTC.

This rearrangement joins TRBV12-3 or TRBV12-4 to TRBJ2-7; D gene uncertain. This CDR3 is 15 amino acids long. With 1 base removed from V and 4 bases from J, the gap between germline ends came to 14 bases. Here the CDR3 reads CASSLVSDPAYEQYF. Written as DNA, the CDR3 is TGTGCCAGCAGTTTAGTTTCGGACCCTGCATACGAGCAGTACTTC.

This clonotype was found a few times. The chain joins TRBV29-1 to TRBJ2-7; 12 bases align to TRBD2. Trimming cost V 6 bases and J 7 bases; bases outside gene matches: 7. The CDR3 consists of 13 residues. Germline CDR1 reads SQVTM; CDR2 reads ANQGSEA. The CDR3 region has the DNA TGCAGCGTCGCTAGCGGGAGGGTTGGAGAGCAGTACTTC. Its translation: CSVASGRVGEQYF.

The chain recombines TRBV20-1 with TRBJ2-7; unclear D gene. Germline CDR1 DFQATT, CDR2 SNEGSKA (reference sequence). The V end lost 0 bases, the J end lost 2 bases, and 11 bases lay between the germline ends. The CDR3 runs 14 residues. As DNA, the CDR3 is TGCAGTGCTAGAGACGTCCTATATCCCTACGAGCAGTACTTC. Translating gives CSARDVLYPYEQYF.

A few counts support this clonotype. The V and J genes are TRBV27 and TRBJ2-1, with a tentative D call TRBD1 (6 bases). V lost 5 bases to trimming and J lost 8 bases, with 16 bases between them. This CDR3 contains 14 residues. Germline lookup yields CDR1 MNHEY and CDR2 SMNVEV (reference sequence). The DNA of the CDR3 is TGTGCCAGCAGTATAAAGACAGGAAACGATGAGCAGTTCTTC. Its protein product is CASSIKTGNDEQFF.